The clone carrying this T cell receptor beta chain turned up a few times. Antigen: not known. The CDR3 runs 15 residues. V gave up 6 bases and J gave up 4 bases; unmatched junction bases: 8. TCRdb redid the calling of the reads with MiXCR, one entry per CDR3 protein. The data contain some 680,000 distinct CDR3 sequences, approximately 34% of them singletons. This record comes from a study of T cell repertoires in cytomegalovirus infection. Study information: CMV infection and matching HLA type were both indicated by public TCR beta signatures.

Study results and caveats: HLA-C-restricted CMV clonotypes gave the most frequent clonotype in two of eight donors.

This chain connects TRBV12-3 or TRBV12-4 to TRBJ1-4; 7 bases map to TRBD1. Material: PBMCs. The TCR was taken from a human donor in good health (CMV status not recorded). Some clones in this sample may be carry-over from other donors' samples. CDR3 bases: TGTGCCAGCAGAGTTGGACAGGCAGATAATGAAAAACTGTTTTTT. It is translated as CASRVGQADNEKLFF.